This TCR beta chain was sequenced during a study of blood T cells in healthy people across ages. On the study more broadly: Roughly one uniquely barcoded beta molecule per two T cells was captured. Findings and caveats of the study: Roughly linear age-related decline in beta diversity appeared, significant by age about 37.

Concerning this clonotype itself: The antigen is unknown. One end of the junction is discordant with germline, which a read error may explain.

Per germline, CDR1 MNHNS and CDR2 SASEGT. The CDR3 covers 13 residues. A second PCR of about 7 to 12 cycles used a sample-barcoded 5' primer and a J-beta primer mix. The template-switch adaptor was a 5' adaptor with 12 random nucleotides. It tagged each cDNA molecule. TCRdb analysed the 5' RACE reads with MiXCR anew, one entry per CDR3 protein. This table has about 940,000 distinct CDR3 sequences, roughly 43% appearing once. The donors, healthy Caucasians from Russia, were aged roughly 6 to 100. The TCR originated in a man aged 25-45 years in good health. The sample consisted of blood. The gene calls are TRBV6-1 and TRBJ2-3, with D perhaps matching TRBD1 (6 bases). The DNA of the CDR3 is TGTGCCAGCGGATATACTTGGACAGATATGCAGTATTTT. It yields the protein CASGYTWTDMQYF.